This T cell receptor beta chain emerged from a study of blood T cell repertoires in COVID-19. Study in general: PBMCs, B-cell-depleted T cells, or T cells provided the cDNA or gDNA that made up the material.

Per the original data handling: By means of reference gene primer amplification, nucleated cell counts were estimated. Data came from immunoSEQ multiplex PCR; TCRdb stores just in-frame clones and leaves some out. That table furnishes V, J and clone size, whereas the DNA furnished D and trimming. The sample contains 180,000 or so clones, roughly 78% of which appear only once. There are a few counts of this clone. The ends were cut back, 3 bases at V and 0 bases at J, with 7 bases in the middle. The CDR3 is 14 residues long. Germline assignment: CDR1 SGDLS and CDR2 YYNGEE. The genes are TRBV9 and TRBJ1-5, with D uncertain. The clonotype was recovered from a woman aged 80 or older with active or convalescent COVID-19. The source material was peripheral blood. The CDR3 is CASSGAYSNQPQHF. Here the CDR3 DNA reads TGTGCCAGCAGCGGAGCTTATAGCAATCAGCCCCAGCATTTT.